This T cell receptor (beta chain) was captured in a study of cytomegalovirus exposure and HLA in healthy donors (dated by TCRdb to 2016 to 2017). General notes on the study: An earlier analysis of under 600 of the donors reported 250 to 350 Gb of sequence data and 100 million to 140 million unique TCR beta sequences from about 180 million T cells. All discovery cohort repertoires had been generated using a single sequencing platform. An early release covering 500 to 750 HLA-typed donors comprised about 300 gigabases of sequencing data and approximately 85 million unique TCR sequences. To decide whether each TCR beta V gene segment behaved as functional or pseudogenic, an earlier analysis of some 600 of the donors relied on high-throughput TCR beta sequencing. The T cell repertoires of roughly 660 subjects were profiled by immunosequencing and related to cytomegalovirus serostatus. Class I and class II HLA loci were covered by the typing at four-digit resolution. Besides the first cohort of under 700 subjects, a separate validation cohort made up of 120 different subjects was used. Rather than using new phenotypic data, the later analysis identified candidate immune exposures from TCR beta sequences and from how often those sequences occurred across donors. The study was designed to test whether signatures of past pathogen exposure could be identified by cataloging public T cell receptors. Across 300 to 400 genotyped donors of the cohort, an average of about 240,000 unique TCR beta nucleotide sequences per donor were sequenced, and roughly 20% of those sequences were non-productive. To predict cytomegalovirus infection status, the study brought together high-throughput TCR immunosequencing, statistical association of individual TCRs with disease status, and machine learning. The number of donors typed differed by locus, with about 629-630 for A, B, C, DRB1 and DQB1, roughly 550 for DQA1, some 570 for DPA1, and around 460 for DPB1. A later analysis re-analyzed previously published TCR beta repertoires from 550 to 700 donors and added high-resolution HLA genotyping to study TCR occurrence patterns. Roughly five DR-DQ haplotypes were treated as single units for association and clustering because of strong linkage in the cohort. Donor age, sex, ethnicity and CMV serostatus were collected together with the repertoire data. The genetic ancestry cluster associated with self-reported Caucasian donors included 81% of the approximately 400 genotyped donors. Genome-wide SNP genotypes for about 60% of the roughly 700 donors were used in a later genetic analysis, which treated that subset as a discovery cohort. Broad study findings and their caveats: Linkage disequilibrium might explain the correlated functional status among segregating V segments, but an unknown experimental factor could not be ruled out. In an earlier analysis of 587 of the donors, most TCR beta V segments were observed in productive rearrangements about 90% or about 30% of the time, broadly matching IMGT annotations. Because counts were too low, seventeen rarely observed V segments, including chromosome 9 orphons, were excluded from the earlier analysis of some 540 of the donors. In this cohort, only TCR beta chains were sequenced, and detectable features were limited by the absence of alpha or paired-chain data. In both the original and validation cohorts, the classifier was reported to diagnose cytomegalovirus status with high specificity and sensitivity. A further reported finding was that TCR beta sequences accurately predicted the HLA-A and HLA-B alleles for most subjects in the first cohort. Presence/absence analyses assumed roughly uniform sequencing depth across donors, an assumption that may not hold. An association between a missense DCLRE1C variant and V-gene and J-gene trimming of TCR beta chains was found in a later genetic analysis and replicated in an independent cohort. In a later analysis, most CMV-associated TCR beta chains were found to appear HLA-restricted, with HLA associations seemingly driven largely by CMV exposure. A later analysis associated about 16,000 TCR beta sequences with specific HLA alleles at a false discovery rate of 0.05. A total of fewer than 200 TCR beta chains were listed by the study as associated with cytomegalovirus. While some public TCRs were present in many individuals, most TCR sequences turned up only very rarely across donors. Because HLA typing was unavailable for some donors at each locus, only the typed subset was used in association tests. According to a later genetic analysis, donors in an Asian-associated ancestry cluster had fewer N-insertions in productive TCRs than the approximately 710-donor mean. Three of the identified cytomegalovirus-associated TCR beta chains were confirmed in vitro to be specific for cytomegalovirus antigens. In a later analysis, HLA-associated TCR beta chains were found to be more clonally expanded and to have lower generation probabilities than equally common non-associated chains. The authors suggested that the approach could potentially be generalized to other disease states and immunological phenotypes. According to a later analysis, TCR association rates differed among HLA loci, with DRB1 alleles showing the most associated TCRs and HLA-C alleles showing the fewest. The only immune exposure information available for the cohort was CMV serostatus. According to a later analysis, parvovirus B19, influenza, CMV and Epstein-Barr virus appeared linked to several top co-occurrence clusters. Strong co-occurrence of HLA alleles, especially DR and DQ, made assigning TCR associations to individual alleles difficult. Some IMGT-functional V segments, including TRBV6-2 and TRBV6-3, could not be told apart with the 87-base-pair reads, so those segments were excluded. A cluster of highly shared sequence variants was judged likely to represent a technical artifact of the sequencing pipeline.

The cohort consisted of hundreds of healthy bone marrow donors. All cohort members were sampled while nominally healthy, although unrecorded immune exposures were likely present. The donor tested CMV seropositive and was one of the 289 seropositive cohort members. A peripheral blood sample was collected from each donor, and TCR beta sequencing was performed on peripheral blood mononuclear cells. The Qiagen DNeasy Blood Extraction Kit was used to extract genomic DNA from the blood cell samples. Trimming takes 2 bases from V and 4 bases from J, and the germline ends sit 11 bases apart. Based on the germline V gene, the CDR1 and CDR2 sequences are SGHTA and FQGNSA. The CDR3 contains 14 residues, cysteine and phenylalanine counted. Only the CDR3 portion is preserved as DNA: 42 bases, with reading frame beginning at the first base. The library was built by means of the immunoSEQ multiplex PCR assay. For the multiplex PCR, a mixture combining 60 forward primers for TCR Vbeta segments and 13 reverse primers for TCR Jbeta segments was used. Amplification of the CDR3 region of rearranged TCR beta genes was performed with a multiplex PCR assay on genomic DNA. The Illumina HiSeq System was used to sequence the amplified TCR beta libraries as 87-base-pair reads. As for the original processing: Across the 500 to 700 repertoires, a later analysis counted 78 million or so unique TCR beta chains, 9.5 million to 13 million of which were shared by at least two donors. Raw reads were error-corrected and collapsed into unique sequences by a nearest-neighbor algorithm in which closely related sequences were merged to remove PCR and sequencing errors. To assign V, D and J gene segments, CDR3 sequences were aligned to IMGT reference sequences. For a sequence to be retained, at least a six-nucleotide match to both a V gene segment and a J gene segment was required. A rearrangement counted as productive if the CDR3 had no stop codons and remained in frame with V and J, and every other rearrangement counted as non-productive. Following IMGT convention, CDR3 was defined as the stretch from the second conserved V-encoded cysteine up to the conserved J-encoded phenylalanine. The earlier analysis of about 620 of the donors excluded sequences that lacked an unambiguous match to a single V gene segment. In an earlier analysis of more than 500 of the donors, a V segment was called functional when productive rearrangements were above 56.7%, and segregating when the standard deviation between donors exceeded 5%. A statistical classification framework was built for diagnosing cytomegalovirus status from the catalog of TCR beta chain sequences. In a later analysis, TCR nucleotide sequences were compared against IMGT/GENE-DB human TR gene sequences so that V and J genes could be assigned. Using the TCRdist pipeline, a later analysis assigned CDR3 sequences along with most-parsimonious VDJ recombination scenarios. A later analysis defined each TCR beta chain by its CDR3 amino acid sequence plus V-gene family, and excluded reads lacking a unique V-gene family. In a later analysis, 500 to 650 highly shared, low-generation-probability nucleotide sequences were removed to address suspected cross-contamination and a sequencing artifact. A later analysis calculated a clonal expansion index for each public chain from normalized within-repertoire ranks of inferred template counts. A later analysis computed generation probabilities with a VDJ recombination model fitted to out-of-frame rearrangements, and checked the results against IGoR. A later analysis scored TCR-TCR, TCR-HLA and TCR-CMV co-occurrence with hypergeometric tests, applying a repertoire-size bias correction to TCR pairs. To estimate false discovery rates, a later analysis permuted the HLA or CMV assignments 20 times. In a later analysis, co-occurring TCRs were grouped with DBSCAN, and TCRdist sequence similarity was added when clustering was performed within HLA-allele-positive subsets. Repertoires with fewer than 30,000 or more than 120,000 public chains were left out of co-occurrence clustering, as were five repertoires with anomalous nucleotide sharing. Held by TCRdb, this immuneACCESS table contains in-frame sequences only and omits some clones. Under half of the omission traces to an unresolved V gene where checked; the cause of the rest is unknown. For V, J and clone size, that table is used; D and trimming come from the DNA. The sample profile shows approximately 210,000 clones; around 81% of them were found once. About a tenth of the sample comes from the top ten.

A remark on this clone: Its recognized antigen is unknown. No much larger clonotype is one base removed from it; base qualities were not supplied.

Specimen: PBMCs. The clonotype was recovered from a woman aged 45-60 years in good health and CMV-seropositive. Recombination joined TRBV7-2 with TRBJ1-1; the D gene is unclear. The CDR3: CASSLFFRSTEAFF. In nucleotide form, the sequence is TGTGCCAGCAGCTTATTTTTTCGCAGCACTGAAGCTTTCTTT.